Detailed here is one T cell receptor beta chain. Antigen specificity is unknown. This sample also contains other DNA sequences that code for the same CDR3. Data came from immunoSEQ multiplex PCR; TCRdb stores just in-frame clones and leaves some out. Of about 80,000 clones in the sample, approximately 85% were seen once. Germline V gene sequence: CDR1 SGHKS, CDR2 YYEKEE (reference sequence). Trimming removed 2 bases at V and 3 bases at J, with 9 bases between. This CDR3 has 14 amino acids. This sample was taken from a study of T cell responses to AZD1222 COVID-19 vaccine. Study results and limitations: Repertoire sampling happened only post peak T cell response.

The chain has TRBV5-5 and TRBJ1-3; tentatively, D is TRBD1 (5 bases). The receptor's source is an adult who received the AZD1222 COVID-19 vaccine. The sequencing here drew on peripheral blood, taken 28 days after the second AZD1222 dose. The CDR3 reads CASSLVQGGNTIYF. In nucleotides, the CDR3 is TGTGCCAGCAGCTTAGTCCAGGGTGGAAACACCATATATTTT.